This T cell receptor beta chain is drawn from a study of cytomegalovirus exposure and HLA in healthy donors. Primers for the PCR totalled 60 Vbeta and 13 Jbeta. Libraries were prepared by immunoSEQ multiplex PCR; TCRdb keeps only in-frame clonotypes and omits some of them. Counted here are approximately 100,000 clones, roughly 80% occurring once; the ten biggest clones make up around 17%. The germline gives CDR1 LNHDA, CDR2 SQIVND (reference sequence). The V end lost 2 bases, the J end lost 8 bases, and 12 bases lay between the germline ends. The CDR3 has 13 residues. The chain joins TRBV19 to TRBJ1-2, with D perhaps TRBD1 (5 bases). The sequenced sample was PBMCs. The sequence was obtained from a man between 60 and 75 years old in good health and CMV-seropositive. CDR3 nucleotides: TGTGCCAGTAGTATATTGGGGGGTTTCGGCTACACCTTC. Its translation: CASSILGGFGYTF.